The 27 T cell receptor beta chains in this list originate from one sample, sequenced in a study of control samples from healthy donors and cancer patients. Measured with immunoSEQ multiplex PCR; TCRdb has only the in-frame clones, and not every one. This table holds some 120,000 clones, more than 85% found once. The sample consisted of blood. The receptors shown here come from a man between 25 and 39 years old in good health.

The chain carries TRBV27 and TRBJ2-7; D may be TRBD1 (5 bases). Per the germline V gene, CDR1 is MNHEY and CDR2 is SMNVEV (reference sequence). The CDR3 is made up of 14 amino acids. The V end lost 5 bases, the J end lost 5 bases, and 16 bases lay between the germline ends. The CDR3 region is CASSPQAGWDEQYV. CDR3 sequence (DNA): TGTGCCAGCAGTCCACAGGCAGGGTGGGACGAGCAGTACGTC.

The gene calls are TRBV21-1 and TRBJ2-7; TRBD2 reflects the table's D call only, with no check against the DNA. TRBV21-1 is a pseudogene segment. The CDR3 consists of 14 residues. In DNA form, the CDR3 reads TGTGCCAGCAGCAAAGCCCCCCGGGCCTACGAGCAGTACGTC. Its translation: CASSKAPRAYEQYV.

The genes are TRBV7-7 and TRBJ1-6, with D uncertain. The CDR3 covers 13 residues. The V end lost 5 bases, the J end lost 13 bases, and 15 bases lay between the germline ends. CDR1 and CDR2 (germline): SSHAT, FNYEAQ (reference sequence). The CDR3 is CASSPGGGTPLHF. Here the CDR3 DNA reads TGTGCCAGCAGCCCTGGAGGAGGTACCCCCCTCCACTTT.

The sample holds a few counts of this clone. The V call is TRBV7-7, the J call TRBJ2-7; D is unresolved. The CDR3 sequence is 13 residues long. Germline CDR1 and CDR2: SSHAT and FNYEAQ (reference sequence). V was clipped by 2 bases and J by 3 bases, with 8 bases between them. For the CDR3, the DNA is TGTGCCAGCAGCTTATTTATCAACTACGAGCAGTACTTC. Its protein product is CASSLFINYEQYF. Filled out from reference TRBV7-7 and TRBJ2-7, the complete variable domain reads GAGVSQSPRYKVTKRGQDVTLRCDPISSHATLYWYQQALGQGPEFLTYFNYEAQPDKSGLPSDRFSAERPEGSISTLTIQRTEQRDSAMYRCASSLFINYEQYFGPGTRLTVT.

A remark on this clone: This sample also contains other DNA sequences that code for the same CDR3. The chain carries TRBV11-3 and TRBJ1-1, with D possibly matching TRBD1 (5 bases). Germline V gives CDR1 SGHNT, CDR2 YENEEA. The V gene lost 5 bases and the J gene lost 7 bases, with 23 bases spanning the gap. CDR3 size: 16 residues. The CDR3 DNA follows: TGTGCCAGCAGCAAGGGTTCGGGGGTTAACCATAATGAAGCTTTCTTT. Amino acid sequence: CASSKGSGVNHNEAFF.

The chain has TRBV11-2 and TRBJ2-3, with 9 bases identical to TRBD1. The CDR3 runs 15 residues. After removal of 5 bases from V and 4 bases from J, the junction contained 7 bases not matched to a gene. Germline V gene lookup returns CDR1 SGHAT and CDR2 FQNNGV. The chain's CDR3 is CASSRPGQGSDTQYF. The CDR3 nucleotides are TGTGCCAGCAGCCGCCCGGGACAGGGTTCAGATACGCAGTATTTT. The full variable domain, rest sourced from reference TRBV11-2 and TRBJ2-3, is EAGVAQSPRYKIIEKRQSVAFWCNPISGHATLYWYQQILGQGPKLLIQFQNNGVVDDSQLPKDRFSAERLKGVDSTLKIQPAKLEDSAVYLCASSRPGQGSDTQYFGPGTRLTVL.

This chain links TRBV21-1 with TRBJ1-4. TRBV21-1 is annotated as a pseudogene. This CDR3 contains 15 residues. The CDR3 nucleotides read TGTGCCAGCAGCAAATGGGCGCGGTTTTCTGAAAAACTGTTTTTT. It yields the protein CASSKWARFSEKLFF.

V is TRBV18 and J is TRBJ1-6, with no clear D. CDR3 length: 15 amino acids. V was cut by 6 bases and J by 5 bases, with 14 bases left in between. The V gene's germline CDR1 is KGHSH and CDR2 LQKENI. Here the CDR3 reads CASSPDTFHNSPLHF. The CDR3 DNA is TGTGCCAGCTCTCCTGACACCTTCCATAATTCACCCCTCCACTTT.

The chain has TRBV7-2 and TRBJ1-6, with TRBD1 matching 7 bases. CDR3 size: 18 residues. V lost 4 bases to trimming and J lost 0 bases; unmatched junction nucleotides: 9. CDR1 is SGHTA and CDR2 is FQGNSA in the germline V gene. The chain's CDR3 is CASSWYGQDSSYNSPLHF. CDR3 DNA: TGTGCCAGCAGCTGGTACGGACAGGATAGCTCCTATAATTCACCCCTCCACTTT.

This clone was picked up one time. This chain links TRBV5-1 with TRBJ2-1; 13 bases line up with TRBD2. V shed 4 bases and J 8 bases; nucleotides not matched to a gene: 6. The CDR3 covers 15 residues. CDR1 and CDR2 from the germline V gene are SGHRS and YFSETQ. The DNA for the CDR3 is TGCGCCAGCAGCAGAACTAGCGGGGGGGCGGATGAGCAGTTCTTC. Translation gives CASSRTSGGADEQFF.

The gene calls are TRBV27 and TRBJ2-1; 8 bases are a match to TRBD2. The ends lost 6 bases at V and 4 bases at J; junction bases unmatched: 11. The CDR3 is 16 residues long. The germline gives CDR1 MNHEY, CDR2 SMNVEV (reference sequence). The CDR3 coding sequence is TGTGCCAGCAGCCCCCTCCGGGGGGGCTCTTACAATGAGCAGTTCTTC. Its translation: CASSPLRGGSYNEQFF.

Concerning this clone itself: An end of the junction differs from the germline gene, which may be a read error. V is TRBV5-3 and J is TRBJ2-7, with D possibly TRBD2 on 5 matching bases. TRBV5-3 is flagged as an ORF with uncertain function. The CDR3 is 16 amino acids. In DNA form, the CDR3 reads TGTGTCAGAAGCCCGGGGTTTGAGTTCCGCCGTTGGGAGCAGTACTTC. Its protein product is CVRSPGFEFRRWEQYF.

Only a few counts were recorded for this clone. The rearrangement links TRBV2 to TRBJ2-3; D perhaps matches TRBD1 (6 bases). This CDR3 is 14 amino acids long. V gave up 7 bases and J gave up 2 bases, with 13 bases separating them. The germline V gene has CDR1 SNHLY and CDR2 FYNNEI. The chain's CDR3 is CASNPRTDTDTQYF. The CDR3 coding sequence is TGTGCCAGCAACCCCAGGACAGACACAGATACGCAGTATTTT.

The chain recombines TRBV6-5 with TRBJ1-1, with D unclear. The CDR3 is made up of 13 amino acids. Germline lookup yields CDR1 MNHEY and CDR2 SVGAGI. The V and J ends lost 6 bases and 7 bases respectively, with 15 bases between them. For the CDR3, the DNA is TGTGCCAGCAGCTACAATATGGTAAATGAAGCTTTCTTT. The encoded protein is CASSYNMVNEAFF.

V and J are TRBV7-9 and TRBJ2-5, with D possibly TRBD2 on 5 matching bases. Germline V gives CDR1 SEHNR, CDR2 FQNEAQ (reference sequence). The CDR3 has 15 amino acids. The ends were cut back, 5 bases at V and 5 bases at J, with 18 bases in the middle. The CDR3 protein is CASSRSGTGGETQYF. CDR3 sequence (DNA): TGTGCCAGCAGCCGGAGTGGCACCGGCGGGGAGACCCAGTACTTC.

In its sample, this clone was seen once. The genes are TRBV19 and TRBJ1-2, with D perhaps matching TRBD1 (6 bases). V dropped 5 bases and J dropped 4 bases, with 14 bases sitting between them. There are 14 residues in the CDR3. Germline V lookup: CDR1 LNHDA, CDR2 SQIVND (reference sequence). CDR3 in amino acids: CASSLVEGVYGYTF. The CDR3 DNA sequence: TGTGCCAGTAGTTTGGTCGAGGGGGTCTATGGCTACACCTTC.

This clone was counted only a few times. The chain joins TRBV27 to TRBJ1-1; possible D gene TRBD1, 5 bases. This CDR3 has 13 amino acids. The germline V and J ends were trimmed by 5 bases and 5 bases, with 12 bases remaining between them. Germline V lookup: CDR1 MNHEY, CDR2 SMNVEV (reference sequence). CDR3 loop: CASSLRGETEAFF. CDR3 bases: TGTGCCAGCAGTCTACGAGGGGAGACTGAAGCTTTCTTT.

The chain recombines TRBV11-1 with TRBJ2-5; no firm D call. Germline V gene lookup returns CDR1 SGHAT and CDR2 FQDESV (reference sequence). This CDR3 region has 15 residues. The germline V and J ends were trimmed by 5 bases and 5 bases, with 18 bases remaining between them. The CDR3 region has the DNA TGTGCCAGCAGCGACCCCTCGGGTAAGGTGGAGACCCAGTACTTC. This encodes CASSDPSGKVETQYF.

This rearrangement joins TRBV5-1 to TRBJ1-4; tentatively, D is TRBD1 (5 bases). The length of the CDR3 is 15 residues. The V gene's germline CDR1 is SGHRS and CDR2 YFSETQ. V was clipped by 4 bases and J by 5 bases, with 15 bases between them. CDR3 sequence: CASSPSGAPNEKLFF. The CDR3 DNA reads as TGCGCCAGCAGCCCGTCCGGGGCCCCGAATGAAAAACTGTTTTTT.

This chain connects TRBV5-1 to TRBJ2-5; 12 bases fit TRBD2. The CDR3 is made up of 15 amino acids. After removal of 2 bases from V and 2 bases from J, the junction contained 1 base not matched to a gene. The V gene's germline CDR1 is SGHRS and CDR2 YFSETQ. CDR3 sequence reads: CASSLGLAGQETQYF. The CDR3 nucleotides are TGCGCCAGCAGCTTAGGACTAGCGGGACAAGAGACCCAGTACTTC.

The CDR3 loop is CATSLRAGEGSPLHF. The CDR3 DNA sequence: TGTGCCACCAGCTTAAGGGCAGGGGAAGGATCACCCCTCCACTTT. The J gene is TRBJ1-6, the V gene TRBV15; TRBD1 is a possible D gene (6 bases). Looked up from germline, CDR1 is LNHNV and CDR2 is YYDKDF (reference sequence). V was pared by 5 bases and J by 10 bases, with 18 bases between. The CDR3 covers 15 residues. Full variable domain (remainder filled in from reference TRBV15 and TRBJ1-6): DAMVIQNPRYQVTQFGKPVTLSCSQTLNHNVMYWYQQKSSQAPKLLFHYYDKDFNNEADTPDNFQSRRPNTSFCFLDIRSPGLGDTAMYLCATSLRAGEGSPLHFGNGTRLTVT.

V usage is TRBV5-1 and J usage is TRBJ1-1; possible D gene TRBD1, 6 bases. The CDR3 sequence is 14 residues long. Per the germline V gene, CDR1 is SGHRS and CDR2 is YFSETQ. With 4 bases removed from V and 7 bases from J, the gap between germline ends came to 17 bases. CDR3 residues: CASSGYPQGSEAFF. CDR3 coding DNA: TGCGCCAGCAGCGGTTACCCTCAGGGGAGTGAAGCTTTCTTT.

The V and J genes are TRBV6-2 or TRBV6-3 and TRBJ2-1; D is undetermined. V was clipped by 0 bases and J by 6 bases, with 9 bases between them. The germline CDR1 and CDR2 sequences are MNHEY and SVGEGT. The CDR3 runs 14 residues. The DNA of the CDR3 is TGTGCCAGCAGTTACTCGAAGTATGGCAATGAGCAGTTCTTC. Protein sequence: CASSYSKYGNEQFF.

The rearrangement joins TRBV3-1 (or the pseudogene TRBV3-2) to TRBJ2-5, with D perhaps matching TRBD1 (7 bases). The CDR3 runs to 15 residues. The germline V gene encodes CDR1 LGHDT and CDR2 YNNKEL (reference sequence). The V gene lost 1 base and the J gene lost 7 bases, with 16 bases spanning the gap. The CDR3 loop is CASSQGGTALGTQYF. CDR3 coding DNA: TGTGCCAGCAGCCAAGGCGGGACAGCCTTAGGGACCCAGTACTTC.

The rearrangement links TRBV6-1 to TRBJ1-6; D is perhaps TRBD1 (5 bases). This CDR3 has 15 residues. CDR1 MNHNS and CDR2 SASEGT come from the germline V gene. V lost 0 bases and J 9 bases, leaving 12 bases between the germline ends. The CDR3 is CASSEAPQGASPLHF. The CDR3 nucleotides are TGTGCCAGCAGTGAAGCGCCTCAGGGTGCTTCACCCCTCCACTTT.

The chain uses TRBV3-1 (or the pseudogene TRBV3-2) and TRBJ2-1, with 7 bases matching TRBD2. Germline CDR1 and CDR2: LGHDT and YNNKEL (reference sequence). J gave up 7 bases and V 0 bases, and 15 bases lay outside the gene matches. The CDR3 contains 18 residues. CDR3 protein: CASSQDAGWSGVINEQFF. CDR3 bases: TGTGCCAGCAGCCAAGATGCCGGGTGGAGCGGGGTAATAAATGAGCAGTTCTTC.

In DNA form, the CDR3 reads TGTGCCAGCTCACCAGACAGAAGTTCCTATGGCTACACCTTC. Its translation is CASSPDRSSYGYTF. This rearrangement joins TRBV18 to TRBJ1-2; D is perhaps TRBD1 (5 bases). The ends were cut back, 2 bases at V and 4 bases at J, with 11 bases in the middle. CDR3 length: 14 residues. Germline V gene lookup returns CDR1 KGHSH and CDR2 LQKENI.